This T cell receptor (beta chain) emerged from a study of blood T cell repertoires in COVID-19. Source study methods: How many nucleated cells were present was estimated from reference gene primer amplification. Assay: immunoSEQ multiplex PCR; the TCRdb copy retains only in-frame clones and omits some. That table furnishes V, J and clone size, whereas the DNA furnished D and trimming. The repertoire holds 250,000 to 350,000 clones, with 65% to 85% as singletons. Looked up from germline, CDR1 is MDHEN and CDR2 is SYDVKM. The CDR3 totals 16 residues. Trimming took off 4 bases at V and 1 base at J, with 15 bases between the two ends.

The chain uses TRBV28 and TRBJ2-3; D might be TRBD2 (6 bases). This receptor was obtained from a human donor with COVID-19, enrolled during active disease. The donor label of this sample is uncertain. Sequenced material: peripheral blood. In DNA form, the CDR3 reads TGTGCCAGCAGTTACCAGAGCGGGTCGCGCACAGATACGCAGTATTTT. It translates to CASSYQSGSRTDTQYF.